The present T cell receptor (beta chain) was sequenced within a study of blood T cell repertoires in COVID-19. This CDR3 region has 14 residues. Germline CDR1 is SNHLY and CDR2 is FYNNEI. V dropped 4 bases and J dropped 5 bases, with 11 bases sitting between them. Produced via immunoSEQ multiplex PCR; TCRdb's table is partial and in-frame only. The repertoire holds approximately 300,000 clones, about 90% seen once, with roughly 10% in the top ten. Input material: peripheral blood. The chain uses TRBV2 and TRBJ1-4; tentatively, D is TRBD1 (5 bases). The TCR originated in a woman in her thirties with COVID-19, enrolled during active disease. The CDR3 sequence is CASSAGSVNEKLFF. The CDR3 region has the DNA TGTGCCAGCAGTGCAGGGTCCGTGAATGAAAAACTGTTTTTT.